This is a list of T cell receptor beta chains from one sample in a study of blood T cell repertoires in COVID-19. Only in-frame clones appear in the TCRdb table, and some are missing; sequencing was by immunoSEQ multiplex PCR. The sample has 60,000 to 80,000 clones, 75% to 85% seen once; the top ten hold roughly 25%. Sequencing was carried out using peripheral blood. These receptors were collected from a man aged 50-59 years with acute or convalescent COVID-19. Each CDR3 is given with its conserved first and last residue. The order of the fields is D gene, clone size, V gene, J gene, CDR3 DNA, CDR3 protein. The D gene is left open where the match is weak. Size is stated for part of the rows, as once, few or many counts, or as a class when the clone is expanded.

TRBD2,.,TRBV29-1,TRBJ2-1,TGCAGCGTTTTCGGGGGGGTATACAATGAGCAGTTCTTC,CSVFGGVYNEQFF
TRBD1,once,TRBV19,TRBJ1-2,TGTGCCAGTAGCTGGGACAGGAACTATGGCTACACCTTC,CASSWDRNYGYTF
TRBD1,once,TRBV23-1,TRBJ1-3,TGCGCCAGCAGTCACCCGTTCTCTACAGGGGCGGAAGGAAACACCATATATTTT,CASSHPFSTGAEGNTIYF
TRBD1,.,TRBV4-1,TRBJ1-3,TGCGCCAGCAGCCAAGAGATAGGGGACAGGAGTCACACCATATATTTT,CASSQEIGDRSHTIYF
.,.,TRBV24-1,TRBJ2-3,TGTGCCACCAGTGATTTGAACAGGGGCACAGATACGCAGTATTTT,CATSDLNRGTDTQYF
TRBD2,.,TRBV3-1/TRBV3-2,TRBJ2-1,TGTGCCAGCAGCCAAGATAGGGCTAGCGGGGACGGCCATGAGCAGTTCTTC,CASSQDRASGDGHEQFF
.,.,TRBV1,TRBJ2-3,TGCACCAGCAGCCAAGATTCCCCGGGACTAGCGGGGTCAGATACGCAGTATTTT,CTSSQDSPGLAGSDTQYF
TRBD2,.,TRBV27,TRBJ2-3,TGTGCCAGCAGTCCTCAGGGACTAGTAGGGTCAGATACGCAGTATTTT,CASSPQGLVGSDTQYF
TRBD2,.,TRBV18,TRBJ2-5,TGTGCCAGCTCACCACAACCTAGCGGGGAATACCAAGAGACCCAGTACTTC,CASSPQPSGEYQETQYF
TRBD1,.,TRBV6-1,TRBJ2-1,TGTGCCAGCAGTGAAGCGAGAGGACAGGGTTACAATGAGCAGTTCTTC,CASSEARGQGYNEQFF
.,.,TRBV7-3,TRBJ1-4,TGTGCCAGCAGCGCTTGGCCTAAAGACAGCGTGGGGGAAAAACTGTTTTTT,CASSAWPKDSVGEKLFF
.,few,TRBV5-5,TRBJ1-1,TGTGCCAGCAGCTTGCTGGCAGGGCGACCGAACACTGAAGCTTTCTTT,CASSLLAGRPNTEAFF
TRBD2,.,TRBV19,TRBJ2-5,TGTGCCAGTAGTGGGCGCGGGGGAACAGAGACCCAGTACTTC,CASSGRGGTETQYF
TRBD2,.,TRBV2,TRBJ2-3,TGTGCCAGCAGTTCGATAGCGGGGAGCACAGATACGCAGTATTTT,CASSSIAGSTDTQYF
TRBD2,.,TRBV5-1,TRBJ2-2,TGCGCCAGCAGCCTCACCTCGGGACTAGCGGGCTACACCGGGGAGCTGTTTTTT,CASSLTSGLAGYTGELFF
TRBD1,.,TRBV2,TRBJ2-3,TGTGCCAGCAGTACCGGGACAGTTGCGCAGTATTTT,CASSTGTVAQYF
.,.,TRBV5-8,TRBJ2-5,TGTGCCAGCAGCCGGGAAGGTTTTCCTTACCAAGAGACCCAGTACTTC,CASSREGFPYQETQYF
.,.,TRBV2,TRBJ1-2,TGTGCCAGCAGTGAATTGCGGGGCGAGGGGAACTATGGCTACACCTTC,CASSELRGEGNYGYTF
TRBD2,.,TRBV13,TRBJ2-3,TGTGCCAGCAGGGCCTCGCGGGGGGGCCTCCCAGATACGCAGTATTTT,CASRASRGGLPDTQYF
TRBD1,once,TRBV5-4,TRBJ1-4,TGTGCCAGCAGCCTTCAGGGGGCTGAAAAACTGTTTTTT,CASSLQGAEKLFF
.,once,TRBV4-1,TRBJ2-4,TGCGCCAGCAGCTCAAACCCGCAGACTACTTGGGACATTCAGTACTTC,CASSSNPQTTWDIQYF
.,.,TRBV27,TRBJ1-4,TGTGCCAGCAGTTCAGCGGACAGACCCGAAAAACTGTTTTTT,CASSSADRPEKLFF
TRBD2,few,TRBV19,TRBJ2-2,TGTGCCAGTAGTACGCCGGCGGGGGGGTACATCACCGGGGAGCTGTTTTTT,CASSTPAGGYITGELFF
.,.,TRBV4-1,TRBJ2-6,TGCGCCAGCAGCCTCTGGGAGGTCTCTGGGGCCAACGTCCTGACTTTC,CASSLWEVSGANVLTF
TRBD2,.,TRBV27,TRBJ2-5,TGTGCCAGCAGTTTGGATAGCGGGTCCCCTGAGGAGACCCAGTACTTC,CASSLDSGSPEETQYF
TRBD1,.,TRBV7-2,TRBJ1-1,TGTGCCAGCAGCTTCTCCAGGGGGTTCCCAGCTGAAGCTTTCTTT,CASSFSRGFPAEAFF
TRBD2,.,TRBV25-1,TRBJ2-1,TGTGCCAGCAGTCGGGCGGGGGGGCGAAATGAGCAGTTCTTC,CASSRAGGRNEQFF
.,once,TRBV21-1,TRBJ1-6,TGTGCCAGCAGCAGGGTCGTTAGGGGGAACTCACCCCTCCACTTT,CASSRVVRGNSPLHF
TRBD1,.,TRBV19,TRBJ1-2,TGTGCCAGTACCTTAACAGGGGTGGACTATGGCTACACCTTC,CASTLTGVDYGYTF
.,.,TRBV30,TRBJ2-3,TGTGCCTGGAGCGTGGAGGTGGATACGCAGTATTTT,CAWSVEVDTQYF
TRBD1,.,TRBV10-1,TRBJ1-5,TGCGCCAGCGGGCGAGACAGGGACAGGAGCAATCAGCCCCAGCATTTT,CASGRDRDRSNQPQHF
.,once,TRBV19,TRBJ1-6,TGTGCCAGTAGTGATCTTTCCCCGAGCTCCTATAATTCACCCCTCCACTTT,CASSDLSPSSYNSPLHF
TRBD2,.,TRBV5-1,TRBJ2-1,TGCGCCAGCAGCTTGGTGGCGGGGGGGTACAATGAGCAGTTCTTC,CASSLVAGGYNEQFF
.,once,TRBV10-3,TRBJ2-7,TGTGCCATCAGGGATACTAGCTCCTACGAGCAGTACTTC,CAIRDTSSYEQYF
TRBD1,.,TRBV30,TRBJ2-2,TGTGCCTGGAAGGGGACAGGGCCCGGGGAGCTGTTTTTT,CAWKGTGPGELFF
TRBD1,once,TRBV5-1,TRBJ2-3,TGCGCCAGCAGCTCGGGACAGAGGGGCGCAACTAGCACAGATACGCAGTATTTT,CASSSGQRGATSTDTQYF
.,once,TRBV19,TRBJ2-2,TGTGCCAGTAGTAGAGGGTGGGATATTAACACCGGGGAGCTGTTTTTT,CASSRGWDINTGELFF
.,few,TRBV3-1/TRBV3-2,TRBJ2-6,TGTGCCAGCAGCCCGGGGGCTGGGGCCAACGTCCTGACTTTC,CASSPGAGANVLTF
.,.,TRBV7-3,TRBJ1-1,TGTGCCAGCAGTCTGGACAAGAACACTGAAGCTTTCTTT,CASSLDKNTEAFF
.,.,TRBV9,TRBJ2-3,TGTGCCAGCAGCGTAGGTGGGAGAGATACGCAGTATTTT,CASSVGGRDTQYF
.,.,TRBV6-5,TRBJ2-1,TGTGCCAGCATAATCTCCTACAATGAGCAGTTCTTC,CASIISYNEQFF
TRBD2,few,TRBV5-4,TRBJ2-3,TGTGCCAGCAGCTTCGTAGCGGGGGCCCCAAATACGCAGTATTTT,CASSFVAGAPNTQYF